The subject of this entry is one T cell receptor beta chain. Its specificity is unknown. A read error may be the cause here, since a much bigger clone is one base away. TCRdb re-called the reads through MiXCR, storing one row per CDR3 protein. The sample records approximately 990,000 distinct CDR3 sequences, roughly 31% being singletons. The data belong to a study of T cell repertoires in cytomegalovirus infection. On the study more broadly: Use of recently identified HLA-C-restricted and well-studied HLA-B-restricted CMV epitopes was part of the study. In public TCR beta signatures, there were indications of both CMV infection and matching HLA type. General study points: Predominance within the ex vivo response was attributable to HLA-C-restricted CMV-specific TCR beta clonotypes.

The sample here was cultured CD8+ T cells from PBMCs, taken from culture after CMV antigen stimulation. The clonotype originates from a human donor in good health (CMV status not recorded). Some clones in this sample may be carry-over from other donors' samples.

The CDR3 protein is CVSSQPLAGGLNEQFF. The CDR3 DNA reads TGTGTCAGCAGCCAACCACTAGCGGGGGGGCTGAATGAGCAGTTCTTC. This sequence joins TRBV7-6 and TRBJ2-1, with 13 bases lining up with TRBD2. Looked up from germline, CDR1 is SGHVS and CDR2 is FNYEAQ. This CDR3 comprises 16 residues. The full variable domain, in which reference TRBV7-6 and TRBJ2-1 provide the parts outside the CDR3, is GAGVSQSPRYKVTKRGQDVALRCDPISGHVSLYWYRQALGQGPEFLTYFNYEAQQDKSGLPNDRFSAERPEGSISTLTIQRTEQRDSAMYRCVSSQPLAGGLNEQFFGPGTRLTVL.